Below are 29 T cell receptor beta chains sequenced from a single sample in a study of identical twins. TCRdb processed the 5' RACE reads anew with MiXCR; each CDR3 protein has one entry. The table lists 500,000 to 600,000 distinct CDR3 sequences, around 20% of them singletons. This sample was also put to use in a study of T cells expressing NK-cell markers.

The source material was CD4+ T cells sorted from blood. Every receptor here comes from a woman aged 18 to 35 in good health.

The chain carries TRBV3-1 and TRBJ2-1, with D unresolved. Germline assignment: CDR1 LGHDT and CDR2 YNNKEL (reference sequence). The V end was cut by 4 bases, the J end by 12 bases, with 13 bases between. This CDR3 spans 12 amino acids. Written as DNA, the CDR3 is TGTGCCAGCAGCCTGGGCGAGGTCGGGCAGTTCTTC. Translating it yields CASSLGEVGQFF.

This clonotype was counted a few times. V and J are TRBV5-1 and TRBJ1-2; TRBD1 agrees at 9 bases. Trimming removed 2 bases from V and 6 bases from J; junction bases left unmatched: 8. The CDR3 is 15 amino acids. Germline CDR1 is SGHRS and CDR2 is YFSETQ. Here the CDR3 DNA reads TGCGCCAGCAGCTTTGGTGGGACAGGGAGAGATGGCTACACCTTC. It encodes CASSFGGTGRDGYTF.

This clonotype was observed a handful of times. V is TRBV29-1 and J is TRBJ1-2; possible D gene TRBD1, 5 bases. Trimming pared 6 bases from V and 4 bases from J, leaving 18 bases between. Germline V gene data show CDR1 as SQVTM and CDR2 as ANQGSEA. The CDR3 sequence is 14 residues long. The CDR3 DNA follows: TGCAGCGTGCCCCTTTCGCAGGGCTCCTATGGCTACACCTTC. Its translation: CSVPLSQGSYGYTF.

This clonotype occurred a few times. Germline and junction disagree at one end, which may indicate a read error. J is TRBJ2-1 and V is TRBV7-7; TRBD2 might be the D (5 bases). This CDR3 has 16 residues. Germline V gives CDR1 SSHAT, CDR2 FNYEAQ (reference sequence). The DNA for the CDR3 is TGTGCTAGCAGCTTAAGTCAGGAGGTAGCCTACAATGAGCAGTTCTTC. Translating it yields CASSLSQEVAYNEQFF.

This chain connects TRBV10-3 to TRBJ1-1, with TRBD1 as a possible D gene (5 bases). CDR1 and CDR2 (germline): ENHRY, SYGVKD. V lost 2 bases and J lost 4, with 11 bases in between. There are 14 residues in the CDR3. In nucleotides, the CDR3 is TGTGCCATCAGTGAGAGGGGATTGGGCACTGAAGCTTTCTTT. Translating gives CAISERGLGTEAFF.

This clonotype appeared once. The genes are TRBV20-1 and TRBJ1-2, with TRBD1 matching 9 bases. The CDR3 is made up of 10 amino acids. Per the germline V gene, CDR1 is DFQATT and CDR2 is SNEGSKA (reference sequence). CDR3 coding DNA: TGCAGGGGGACAGGGAGTGGCTACACCTTC. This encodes CRGTGSGYTF.

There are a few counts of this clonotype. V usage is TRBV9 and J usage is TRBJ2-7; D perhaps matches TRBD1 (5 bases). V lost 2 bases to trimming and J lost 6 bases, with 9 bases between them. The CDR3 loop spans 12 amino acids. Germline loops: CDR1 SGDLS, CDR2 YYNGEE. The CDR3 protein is CASSVWGGEQYF. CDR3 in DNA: TGTGCCAGCAGCGTTTGGGGCGGCGAGCAGTACTTC.

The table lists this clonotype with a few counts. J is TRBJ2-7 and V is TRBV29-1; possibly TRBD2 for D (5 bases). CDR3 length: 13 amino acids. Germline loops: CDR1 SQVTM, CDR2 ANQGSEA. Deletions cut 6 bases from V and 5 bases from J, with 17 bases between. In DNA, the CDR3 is TGCAGCGTCGTAAGTCTCCGGACTGACGAGCAGTACTTC. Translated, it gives CSVVSLRTDEQYF.

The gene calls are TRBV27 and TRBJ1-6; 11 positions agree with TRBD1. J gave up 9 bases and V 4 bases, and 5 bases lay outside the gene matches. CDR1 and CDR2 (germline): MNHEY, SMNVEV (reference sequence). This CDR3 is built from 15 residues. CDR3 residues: CASSSPGQGGSPLHF. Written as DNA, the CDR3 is TGTGCCAGCAGTTCCCCGGGACAGGGGGGTTCACCCCTCCACTTT.

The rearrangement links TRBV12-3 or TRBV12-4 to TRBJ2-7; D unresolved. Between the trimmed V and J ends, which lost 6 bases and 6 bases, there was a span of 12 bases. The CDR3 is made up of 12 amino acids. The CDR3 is CASRHDRAEQYF. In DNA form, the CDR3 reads TGTGCCAGCAGACACGATAGGGCCGAGCAGTACTTC.

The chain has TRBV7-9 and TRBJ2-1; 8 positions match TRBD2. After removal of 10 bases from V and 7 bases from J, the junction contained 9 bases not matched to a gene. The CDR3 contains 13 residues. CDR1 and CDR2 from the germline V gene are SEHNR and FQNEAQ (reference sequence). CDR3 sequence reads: CATSAGVENEQFF. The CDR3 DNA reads TGTGCCACCTCAGCGGGAGTAGAGAATGAGCAGTTCTTC.

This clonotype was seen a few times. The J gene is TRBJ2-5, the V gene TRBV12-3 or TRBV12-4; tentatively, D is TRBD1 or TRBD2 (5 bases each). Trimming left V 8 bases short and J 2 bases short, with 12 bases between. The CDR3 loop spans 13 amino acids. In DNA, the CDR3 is TGTGCCAGCGCCTGGGGGAGACAAGAGACCCAGTACTTC. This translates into CASAWGRQETQYF.

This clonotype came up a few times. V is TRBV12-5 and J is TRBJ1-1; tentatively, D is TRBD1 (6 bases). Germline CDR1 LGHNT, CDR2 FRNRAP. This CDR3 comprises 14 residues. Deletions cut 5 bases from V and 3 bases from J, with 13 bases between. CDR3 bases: TGTGCTAGTGGTCTGGAGGGGGTGTACACTGAAGCTTTCTTT. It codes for CASGLEGVYTEAFF.

DNA of the CDR3: TGTGCCAGTAATCTTTCCGGACAGAGGAACACCGGGGAGCTGTTTTTT. It translates to CASNLSGQRNTGELFF. The chain recombines TRBV19 with TRBJ2-2; D may be TRBD1 (6 bases). This CDR3 is 16 amino acids long. V shed 7 bases and J shed 1 base, with 16 bases lying between them. Looked up from germline, CDR1 is LNHDA and CDR2 is SQIVND (reference sequence).

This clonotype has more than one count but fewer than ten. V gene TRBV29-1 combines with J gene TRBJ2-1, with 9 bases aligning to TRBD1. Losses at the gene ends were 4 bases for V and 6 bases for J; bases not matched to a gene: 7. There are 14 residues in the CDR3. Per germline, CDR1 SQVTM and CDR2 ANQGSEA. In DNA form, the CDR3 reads TGCAGCGTTGCTCCGGGACAGGGTATCAATGAGCAGTTCTTC. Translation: CSVAPGQGINEQFF.

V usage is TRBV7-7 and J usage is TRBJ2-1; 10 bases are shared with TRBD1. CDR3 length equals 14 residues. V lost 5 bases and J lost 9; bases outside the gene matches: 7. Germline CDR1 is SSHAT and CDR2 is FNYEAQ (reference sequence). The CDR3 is CASSAGQGYGEQFF. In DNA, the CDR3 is TGTGCCAGCAGCGCGGGACAGGGGTATGGTGAGCAGTTCTTC.

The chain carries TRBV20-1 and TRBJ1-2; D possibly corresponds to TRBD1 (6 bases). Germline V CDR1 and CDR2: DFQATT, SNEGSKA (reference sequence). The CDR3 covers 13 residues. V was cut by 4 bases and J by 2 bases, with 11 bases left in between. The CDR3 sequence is CSAISGANYGYTF. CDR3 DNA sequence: TGCAGTGCTATATCAGGGGCAAACTATGGCTACACCTTC.

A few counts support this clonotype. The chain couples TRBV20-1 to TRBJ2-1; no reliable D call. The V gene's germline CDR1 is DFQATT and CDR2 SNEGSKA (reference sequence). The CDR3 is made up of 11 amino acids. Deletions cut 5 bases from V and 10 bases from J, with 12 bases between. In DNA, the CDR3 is TGCAGTGCTGACCAGGCCCGCGAGCAGTTCTTC. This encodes CSADQAREQFF.

The CDR3 bases are TGTGCCAGCAAAGGGGGGTCGGGGGATAACTATGGCTACACCTTC. Translating it yields CASKGGSGDNYGYTF. The chain couples TRBV28 to TRBJ1-2; weak D call: TRBD1 (6 bases). Trimming removed 7 bases from V and 1 base from J, with 16 bases in between. Per germline, CDR1 MDHEN and CDR2 SYDVKM. The CDR3 has 15 residues.

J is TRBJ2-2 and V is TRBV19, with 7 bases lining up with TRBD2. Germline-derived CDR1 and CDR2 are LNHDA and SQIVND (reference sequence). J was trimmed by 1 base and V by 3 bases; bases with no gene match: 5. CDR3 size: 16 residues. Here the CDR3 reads CASSIFASGNTGELFF. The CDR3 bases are TGTGCCAGTAGTATCTTCGCTAGCGGGAACACCGGGGAGCTGTTTTTT.

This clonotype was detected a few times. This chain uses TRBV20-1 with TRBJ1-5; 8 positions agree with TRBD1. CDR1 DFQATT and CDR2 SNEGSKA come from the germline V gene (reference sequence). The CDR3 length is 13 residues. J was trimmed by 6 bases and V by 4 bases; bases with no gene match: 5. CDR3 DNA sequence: TGCAGTGCTAAAAGCACAGGGGGTCAGCCCCAGCATTTT. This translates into CSAKSTGGQPQHF.

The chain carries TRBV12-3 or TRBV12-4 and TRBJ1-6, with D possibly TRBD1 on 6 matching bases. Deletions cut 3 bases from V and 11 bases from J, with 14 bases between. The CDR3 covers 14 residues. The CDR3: CASSLVRGLTPLHF. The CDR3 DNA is TGTGCCAGCAGTTTGGTTCGGGGGCTGACACCCCTCCACTTT.

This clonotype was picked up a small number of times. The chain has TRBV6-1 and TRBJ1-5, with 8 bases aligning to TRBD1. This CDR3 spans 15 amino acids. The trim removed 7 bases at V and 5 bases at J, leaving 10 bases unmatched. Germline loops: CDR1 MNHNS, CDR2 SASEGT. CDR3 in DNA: TGTGCCAGCACTCACCGGGACAGGTTCGATCAGCCCCAGCATTTT. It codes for CASTHRDRFDQPQHF.

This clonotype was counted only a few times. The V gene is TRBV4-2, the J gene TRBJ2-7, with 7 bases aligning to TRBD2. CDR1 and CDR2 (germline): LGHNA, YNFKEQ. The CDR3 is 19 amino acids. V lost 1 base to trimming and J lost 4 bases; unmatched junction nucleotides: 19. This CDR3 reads CASSQGIFVFTSAPYEQYF. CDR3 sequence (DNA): TGTGCCAGCAGCCAAGGCATCTTTGTATTCACTAGCGCCCCGTACGAGCAGTACTTC.

In DNA, the CDR3 is TGTGGAACGGGGGTTGGATACGAGCAGTACTTC. Its protein product is CGTGVGYEQYF. The rearrangement joins TRBV2 to TRBJ2-7; maybe TRBD2 (6 bases). Germline V gene sequence: CDR1 SNHLY, CDR2 FYNNEI. The CDR3 runs to 11 residues.

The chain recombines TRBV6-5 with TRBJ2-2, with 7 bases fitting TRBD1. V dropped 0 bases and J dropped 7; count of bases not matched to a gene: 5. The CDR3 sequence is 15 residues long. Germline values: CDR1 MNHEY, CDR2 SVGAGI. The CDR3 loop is CASSYSSGGDGELFF. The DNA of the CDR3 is TGTGCCAGCAGTTACTCGTCAGGGGGAGACGGGGAGCTGTTTTTT.

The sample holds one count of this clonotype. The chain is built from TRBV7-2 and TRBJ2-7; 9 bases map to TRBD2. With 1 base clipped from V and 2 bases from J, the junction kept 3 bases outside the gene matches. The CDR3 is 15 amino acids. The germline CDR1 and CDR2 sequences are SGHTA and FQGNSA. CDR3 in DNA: TGTGCCAGCAGCTTAGGTAGCGGGAGCGCCTACGAGCAGTACTTC. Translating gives CASSLGSGSAYEQYF.

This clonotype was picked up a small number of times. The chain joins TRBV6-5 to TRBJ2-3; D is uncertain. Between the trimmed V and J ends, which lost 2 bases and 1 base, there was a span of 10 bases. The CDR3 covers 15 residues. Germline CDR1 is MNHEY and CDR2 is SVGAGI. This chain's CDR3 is CASSYRGLRTDTQYF. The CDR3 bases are TGTGCCAGCAGTTACCGAGGCTTACGCACAGATACGCAGTATTTT.

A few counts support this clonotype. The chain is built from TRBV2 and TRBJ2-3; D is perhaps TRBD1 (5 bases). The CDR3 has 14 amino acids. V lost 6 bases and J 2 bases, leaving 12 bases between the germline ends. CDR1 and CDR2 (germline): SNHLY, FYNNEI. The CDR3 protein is CASSPDRDTDTQYF. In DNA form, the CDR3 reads TGTGCCAGCAGCCCCGACAGAGACACAGATACGCAGTATTTT.